This T cell receptor (beta chain) stems from a study of T-cell reconstitution after alpha-beta-depleted transplantation in children (dated by TCRdb to about 2016). About the study as a whole: Using TCR repertoire profiling, the study followed T-cell immune reconstitution in a quantitative way in children after TCRalphabeta/CD19-depleted allogeneic hematopoietic cell transplantation.

As concerns this clonotype: It has no known antigen specificity. The record has no base qualities; no much larger clone is one base away.

The method behind the library was PCR. The run used an Illumina HiSeq 2500. Molecular barcoding was employed in the preparation of TCR libraries, with unique molecular identifiers being used to normalize TCRbeta repertoire quantification. TCRdb passed the public sequencing reads through fastp at Q25 and MiXCR, retaining productive beta sequences. A single entry per CDR3 protein holds the most common genes and DNA from its merged rows. The sample profile shows about 610,000 distinct CDR3 sequences; approximately 10% of them were found once. About 4.2% of the sample is taken by the ten largest. The sequencing here drew on PBMCs from the stem cell graft donor, taken from the stem cell graft. The sequence was collected from a human donor who donated a stem cell graft to a child with acute myeloid leukemia.

CDR3 loop: CATSRGQGVANEKLFF. Read as DNA, the sequence is TGTGCCACCAGCAGGGGACAGGGGGTGGCTAATGAAAAACTGTTTTTT. The rearranged segments are TRBV15 and TRBJ1-4; 11 bases in between match TRBD1. V is trimmed back by 3 bases and J by 3 bases, and the junction contains 3 bases that no gene match accounts for. Inclusive of the bounding cysteine and phenylalanine, the CDR3 is 16 residues long. Just CDR3 DNA is preserved here, 48 bases in frame from base 1. Reading the germline V gene (reference sequence) gives CDR1 LNHNV and CDR2 YYDKDF.